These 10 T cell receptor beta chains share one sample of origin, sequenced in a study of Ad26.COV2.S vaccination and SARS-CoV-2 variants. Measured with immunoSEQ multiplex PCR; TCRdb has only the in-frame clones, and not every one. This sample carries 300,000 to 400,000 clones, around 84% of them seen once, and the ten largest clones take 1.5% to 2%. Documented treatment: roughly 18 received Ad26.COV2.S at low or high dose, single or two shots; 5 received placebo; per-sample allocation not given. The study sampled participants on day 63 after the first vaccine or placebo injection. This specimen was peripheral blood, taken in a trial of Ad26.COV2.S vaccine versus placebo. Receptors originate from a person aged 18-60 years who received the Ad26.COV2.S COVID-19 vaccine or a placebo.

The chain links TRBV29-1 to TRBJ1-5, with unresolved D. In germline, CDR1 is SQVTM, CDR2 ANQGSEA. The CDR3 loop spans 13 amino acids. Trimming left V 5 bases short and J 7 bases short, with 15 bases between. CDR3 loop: CSVSQNQWQPQHF. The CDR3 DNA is TGCAGCGTTTCGCAGAACCAGTGGCAGCCCCAGCATTTT.

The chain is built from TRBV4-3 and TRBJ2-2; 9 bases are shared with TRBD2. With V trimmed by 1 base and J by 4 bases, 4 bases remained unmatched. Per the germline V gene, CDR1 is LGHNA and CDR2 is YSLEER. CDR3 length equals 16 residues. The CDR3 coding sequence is TGCGCCAGCAGCCAAGTGAGGCGGGGGGGCACCGGGGAGCTGTTTTTT. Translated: CASSQVRRGGTGELFF.

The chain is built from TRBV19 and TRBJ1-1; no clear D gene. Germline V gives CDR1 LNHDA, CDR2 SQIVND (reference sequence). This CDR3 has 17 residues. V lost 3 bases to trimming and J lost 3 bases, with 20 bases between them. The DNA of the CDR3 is TGTGCCAGTAGTATCGGCTTGAAAGGCCGGTTTGACACTGAAGCTTTCTTT. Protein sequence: CASSIGLKGRFDTEAFF.

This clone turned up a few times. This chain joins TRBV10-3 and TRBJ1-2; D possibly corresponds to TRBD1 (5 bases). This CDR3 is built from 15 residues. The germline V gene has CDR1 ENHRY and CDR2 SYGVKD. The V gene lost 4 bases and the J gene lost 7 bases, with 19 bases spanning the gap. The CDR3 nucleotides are TGTGCCATCAGTGGCGGTGCAGGGACTACTCGTGGCTACACCTTC. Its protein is CAISGGAGTTRGYTF.

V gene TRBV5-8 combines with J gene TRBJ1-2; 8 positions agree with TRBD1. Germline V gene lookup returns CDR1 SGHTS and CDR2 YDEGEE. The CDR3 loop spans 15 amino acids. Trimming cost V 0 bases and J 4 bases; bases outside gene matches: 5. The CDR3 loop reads CASSLVGQGFYGYTF. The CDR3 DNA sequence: TGTGCCAGCAGCTTGGTCGGACAGGGCTTCTATGGCTACACCTTC.

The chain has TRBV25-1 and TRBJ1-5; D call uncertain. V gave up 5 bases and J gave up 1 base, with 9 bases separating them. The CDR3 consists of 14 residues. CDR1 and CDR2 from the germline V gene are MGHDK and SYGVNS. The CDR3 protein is CASSNEVSNQPQHF. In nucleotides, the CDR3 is TGTGCCAGCAGTAACGAGGTGAGCAATCAGCCCCAGCATTTT. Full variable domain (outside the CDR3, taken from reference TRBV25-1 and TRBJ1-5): EADIYQTPRYLVIGTGKKITLECSQTMGHDKMYWYQQDPGMELHLIHYSYGVNSTEKGDLSSESTVSRIRTEHFPLTLESARPSHTSQYLCASSNEVSNQPQHFGDGTRLSIL.

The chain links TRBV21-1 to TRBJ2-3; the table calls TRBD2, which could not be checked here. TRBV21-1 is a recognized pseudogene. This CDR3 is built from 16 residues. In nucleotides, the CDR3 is TGTGCCAGCAGAGCGATCGAGGGTGGGCGGACAGATACGCAGTATTTT. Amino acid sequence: CASRAIEGGRTDTQYF.

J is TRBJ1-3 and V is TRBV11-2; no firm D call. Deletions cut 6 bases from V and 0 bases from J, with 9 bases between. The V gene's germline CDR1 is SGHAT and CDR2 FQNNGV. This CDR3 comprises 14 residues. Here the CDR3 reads CASRGWISGNTIYF. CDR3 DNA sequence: TGTGCCAGCAGGGGGTGGATCTCTGGAAACACCATATATTTT.

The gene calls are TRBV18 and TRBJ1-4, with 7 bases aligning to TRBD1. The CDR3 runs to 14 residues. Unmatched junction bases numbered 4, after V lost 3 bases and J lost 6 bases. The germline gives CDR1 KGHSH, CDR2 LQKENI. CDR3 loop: CASSPATGYEKLFF. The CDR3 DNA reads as TGTGCCAGCTCACCGGCGACAGGGTATGAAAAACTGTTTTTT.

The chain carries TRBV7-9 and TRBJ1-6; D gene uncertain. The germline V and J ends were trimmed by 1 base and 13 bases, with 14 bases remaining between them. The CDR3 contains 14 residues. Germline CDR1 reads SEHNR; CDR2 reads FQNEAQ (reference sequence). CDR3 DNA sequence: TGTGCCAGCAGCTTAGTTGCAGGCCGTGGGCCCCTCCACTTT. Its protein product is CASSLVAGRGPLHF.